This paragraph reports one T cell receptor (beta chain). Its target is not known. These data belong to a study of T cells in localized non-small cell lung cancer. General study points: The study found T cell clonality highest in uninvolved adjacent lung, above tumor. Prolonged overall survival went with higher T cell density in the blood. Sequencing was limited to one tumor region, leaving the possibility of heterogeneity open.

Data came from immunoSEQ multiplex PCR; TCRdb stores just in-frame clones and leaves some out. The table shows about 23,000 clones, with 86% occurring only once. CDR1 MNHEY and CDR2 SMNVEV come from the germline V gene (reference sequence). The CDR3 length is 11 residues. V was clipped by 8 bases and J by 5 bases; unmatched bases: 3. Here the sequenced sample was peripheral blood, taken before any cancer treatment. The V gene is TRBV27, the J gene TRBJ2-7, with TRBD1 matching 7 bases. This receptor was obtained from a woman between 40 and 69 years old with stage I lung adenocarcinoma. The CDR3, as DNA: TGTGCCAGCGCTAGGGGGCACGAGCAGTACTTC. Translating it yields CASARGHEQYF.